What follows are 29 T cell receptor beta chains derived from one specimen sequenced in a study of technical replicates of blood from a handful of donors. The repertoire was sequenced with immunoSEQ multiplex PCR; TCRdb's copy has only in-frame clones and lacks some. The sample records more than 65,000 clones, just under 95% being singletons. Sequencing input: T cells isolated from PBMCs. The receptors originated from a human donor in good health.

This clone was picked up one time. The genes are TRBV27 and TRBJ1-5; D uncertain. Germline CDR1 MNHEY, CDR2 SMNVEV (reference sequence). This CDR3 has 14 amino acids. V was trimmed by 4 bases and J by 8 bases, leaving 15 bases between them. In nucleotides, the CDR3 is TGTGCCAGCAGTTCGGCGGCGCGTTACGAGCCCCAGCATTTT. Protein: CASSSAARYEPQHF.

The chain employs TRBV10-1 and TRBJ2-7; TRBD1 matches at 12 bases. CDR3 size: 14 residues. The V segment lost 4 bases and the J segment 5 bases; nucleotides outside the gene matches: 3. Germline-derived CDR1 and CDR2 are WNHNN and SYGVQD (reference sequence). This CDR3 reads CASSGGTGGDEQYF. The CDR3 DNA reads TGCGCCAGCAGTGGCGGGACAGGGGGCGACGAGCAGTACTTC.

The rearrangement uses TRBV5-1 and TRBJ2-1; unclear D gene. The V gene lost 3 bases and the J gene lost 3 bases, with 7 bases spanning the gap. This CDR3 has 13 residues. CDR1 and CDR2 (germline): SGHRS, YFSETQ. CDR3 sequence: CASSYSNYNEQFF. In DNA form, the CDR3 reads TGCGCCAGCAGCTACAGTAACTACAATGAGCAGTTCTTC.

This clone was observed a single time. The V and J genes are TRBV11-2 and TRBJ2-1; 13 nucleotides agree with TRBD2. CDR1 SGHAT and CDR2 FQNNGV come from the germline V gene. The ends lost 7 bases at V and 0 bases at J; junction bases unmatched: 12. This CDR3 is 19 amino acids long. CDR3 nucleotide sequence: TGTGCCAGCAACTCATGGGGGACTAGCGGGAAGAGCTCCTACAATGAGCAGTTCTTC. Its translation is CASNSWGTSGKSSYNEQFF.

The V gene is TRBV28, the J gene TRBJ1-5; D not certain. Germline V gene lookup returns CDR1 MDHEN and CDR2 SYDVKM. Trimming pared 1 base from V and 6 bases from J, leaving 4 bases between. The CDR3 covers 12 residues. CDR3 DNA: TGTGCCAGCAGTTTATATCGTCAGCCCCAGCATTTT. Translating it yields CASSLYRQPQHF.

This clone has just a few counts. CDR3 protein: CASSLTGDTEAFF. As DNA, the CDR3 is TGTGCCAGCAGCTTGACAGGGGACACTGAAGCTTTCTTT. The V and J genes are TRBV7-9 and TRBJ1-1; 8 bases are shared with TRBD1. The length of the CDR3 is 13 residues. J gave up 3 bases and V 3 bases, and 0 bases lay outside the gene matches. CDR1 is SEHNR and CDR2 is FQNEAQ in the germline V gene (reference sequence).

The CDR3 loop is CASSLGQGLSNTIYF. CDR3 sequence (DNA): TGCGCCAGCAGTCTAGGACAGGGACTCTCAAACACCATATATTTT. The rearrangement uses TRBV10-2 and TRBJ1-3, with 8 bases lining up with TRBD1. CDR1 and CDR2 (germline): WSHSY, SAAADI. This CDR3 contains 15 residues. V shed 5 bases, J shed 6 bases, and the junction held 9 bases outside the gene matches.

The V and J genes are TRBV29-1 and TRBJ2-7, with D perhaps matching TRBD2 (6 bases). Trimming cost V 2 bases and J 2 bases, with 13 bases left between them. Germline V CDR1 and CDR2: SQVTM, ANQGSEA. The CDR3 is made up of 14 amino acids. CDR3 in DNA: TGCAGCGTTGAAACGGGGGAGAGCACCTACGAGCAGTACTTC. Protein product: CSVETGESTYEQYF.

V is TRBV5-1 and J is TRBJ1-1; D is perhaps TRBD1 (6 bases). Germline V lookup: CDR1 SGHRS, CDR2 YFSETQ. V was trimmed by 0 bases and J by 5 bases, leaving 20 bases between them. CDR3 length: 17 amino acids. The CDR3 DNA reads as TGCGCCAGCAGCTTGGTGGTCGCAAACAGGGTGGGGACTGAAGCTTTCTTT. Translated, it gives CASSLVVANRVGTEAFF.

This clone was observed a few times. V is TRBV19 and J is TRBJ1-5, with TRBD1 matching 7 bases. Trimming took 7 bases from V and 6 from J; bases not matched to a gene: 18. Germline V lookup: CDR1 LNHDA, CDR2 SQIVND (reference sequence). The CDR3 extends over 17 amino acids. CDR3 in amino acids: CASTPSLRQGSFQPQHF. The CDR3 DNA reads TGTGCCAGTACTCCATCCTTGAGACAGGGTTCATTTCAGCCCCAGCATTTT.

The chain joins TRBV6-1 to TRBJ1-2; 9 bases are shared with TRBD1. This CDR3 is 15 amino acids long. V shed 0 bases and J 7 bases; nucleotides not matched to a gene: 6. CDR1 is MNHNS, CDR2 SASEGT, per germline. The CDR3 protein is CASSEADRGWPGYTF. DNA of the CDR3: TGTGCCAGCAGTGAAGCGGACAGGGGTTGGCCTGGCTACACCTTC.

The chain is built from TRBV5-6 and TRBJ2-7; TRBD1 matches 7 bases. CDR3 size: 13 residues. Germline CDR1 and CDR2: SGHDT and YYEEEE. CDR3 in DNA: TGTGCCAGCAGCACCCTTAACGAGAGGGGGCGCGCAGTC. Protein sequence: CASSTLNERGRAV.

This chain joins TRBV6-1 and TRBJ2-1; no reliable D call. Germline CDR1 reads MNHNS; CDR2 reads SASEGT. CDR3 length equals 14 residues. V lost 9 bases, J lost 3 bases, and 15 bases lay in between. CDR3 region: CASITYPLYNEQFF. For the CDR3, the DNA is TGTGCCAGTATCACCTACCCGCTCTACAATGAGCAGTTCTTC.

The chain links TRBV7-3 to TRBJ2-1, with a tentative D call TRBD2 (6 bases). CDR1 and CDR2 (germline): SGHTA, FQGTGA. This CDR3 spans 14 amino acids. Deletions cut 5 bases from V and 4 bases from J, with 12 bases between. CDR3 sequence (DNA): TGTGCCAGCAGCGTTCCGGGACTGTACAATGAGCAGTTCTTC. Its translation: CASSVPGLYNEQFF.

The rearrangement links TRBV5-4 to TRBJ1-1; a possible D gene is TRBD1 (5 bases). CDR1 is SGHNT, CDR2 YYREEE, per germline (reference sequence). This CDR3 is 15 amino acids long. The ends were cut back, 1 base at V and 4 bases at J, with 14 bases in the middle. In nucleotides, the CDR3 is TGTGCCAGCAGCTTGAGCCAGGGATTAGGCACTGAAGCTTTCTTT. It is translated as CASSLSQGLGTEAFF. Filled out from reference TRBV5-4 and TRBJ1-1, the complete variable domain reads ETGVTQSPTHLIKTRGQQVTLRCSSQSGHNTVSWYQQALGQGPQFIFQYYREEENGRGNFPPRFSGLQFPNYSSELNVNALELDDSALYLCASSLSQGLGTEAFFGQGTRLTVV.

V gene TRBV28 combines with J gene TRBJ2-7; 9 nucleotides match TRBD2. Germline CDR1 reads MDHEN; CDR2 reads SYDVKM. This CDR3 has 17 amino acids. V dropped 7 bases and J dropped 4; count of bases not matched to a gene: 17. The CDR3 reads CASIGRTSREGRYEQYF. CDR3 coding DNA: TGTGCCAGCATCGGACGAACATCGCGGGAGGGACGTTACGAGCAGTACTTC.

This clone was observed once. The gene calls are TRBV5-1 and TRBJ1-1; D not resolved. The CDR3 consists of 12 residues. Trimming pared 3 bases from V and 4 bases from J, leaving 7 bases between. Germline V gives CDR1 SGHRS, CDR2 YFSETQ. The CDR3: CASSSSPTEAFF. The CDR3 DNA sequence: TGCGCCAGCAGCTCCTCCCCCACTGAAGCTTTCTTT.

In DNA form, the CDR3 reads TGTGCCAGCAGTTTCGGGACAGGGGATGGCTACACCTTC. This sequence encodes CASSFGTGDGYTF. The chain is built from TRBV27 and TRBJ1-2; 10 nucleotides align to TRBD1. Trimming took 3 bases from V and 6 from J; bases not matched to a gene: 1. This CDR3 comprises 13 residues. Germline assignment: CDR1 MNHEY and CDR2 SMNVEV (reference sequence).

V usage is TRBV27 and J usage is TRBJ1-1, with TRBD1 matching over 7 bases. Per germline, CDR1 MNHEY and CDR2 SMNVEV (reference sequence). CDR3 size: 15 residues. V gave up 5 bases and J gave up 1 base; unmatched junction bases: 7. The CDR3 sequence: CASSPQGWANTEAFF. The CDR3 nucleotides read TGTGCCAGCAGTCCACAGGGGTGGGCGAACACTGAAGCTTTCTTT.

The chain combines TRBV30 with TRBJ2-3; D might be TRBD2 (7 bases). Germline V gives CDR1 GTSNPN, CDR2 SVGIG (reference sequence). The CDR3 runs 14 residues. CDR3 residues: CVLGGGFLTDTQYF. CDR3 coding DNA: TGTGTCTTGGGGGGGGGCTTTCTCACAGATACGCAGTATTTT. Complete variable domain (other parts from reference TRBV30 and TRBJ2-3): SQTIHQWPATLVQPVGSPLSLECTVEGTSNPNLYWYRQAAGRGLQLLFYSVGIGQISSEVPQNLSASRPQDRQFILSSKKLLLSDSGFYLCVLGGGFLTDTQYFGPGTRLTVL.

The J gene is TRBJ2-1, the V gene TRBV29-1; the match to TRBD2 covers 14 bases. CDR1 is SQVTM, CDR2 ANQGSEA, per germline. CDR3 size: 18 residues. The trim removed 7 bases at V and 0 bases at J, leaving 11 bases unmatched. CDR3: CSAPPGTSGSSSYNEQFF. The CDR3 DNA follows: TGCAGCGCCCCCCCAGGGACTAGCGGGAGTAGCTCCTACAATGAGCAGTTCTTC.

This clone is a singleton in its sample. This CDR3 is CASSWGQGSYGYTF. The CDR3 DNA is TGCGCCAGCAGCTGGGGACAGGGAAGCTATGGCTACACCTTC. V gene TRBV5-1 combines with J gene TRBJ1-2, with TRBD1 identical over 9 bases. From germline, CDR1 is SGHRS and CDR2 YFSETQ. This CDR3 comprises 14 residues. The V segment lost 3 bases and the J segment 4 bases; nucleotides outside the gene matches: 4.

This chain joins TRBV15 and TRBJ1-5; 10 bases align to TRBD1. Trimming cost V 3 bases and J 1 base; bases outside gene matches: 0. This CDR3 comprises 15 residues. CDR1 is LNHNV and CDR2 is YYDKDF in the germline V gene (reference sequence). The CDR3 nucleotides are TGTGCCACCAGCAGGGGACAGGGGAGCAATCAGCCCCAGCATTTT. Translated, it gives CATSRGQGSNQPQHF.

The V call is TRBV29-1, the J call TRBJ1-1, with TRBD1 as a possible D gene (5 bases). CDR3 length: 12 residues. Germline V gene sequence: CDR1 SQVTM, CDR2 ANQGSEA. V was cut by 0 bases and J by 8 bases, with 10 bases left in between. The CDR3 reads CSVEDGRGEAFF. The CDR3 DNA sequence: TGCAGCGTTGAAGATGGGAGGGGAGAAGCTTTCTTT.

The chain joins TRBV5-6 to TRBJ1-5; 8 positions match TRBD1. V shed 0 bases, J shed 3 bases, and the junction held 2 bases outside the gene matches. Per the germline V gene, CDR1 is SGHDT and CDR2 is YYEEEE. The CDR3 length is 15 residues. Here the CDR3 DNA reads TGTGCCAGCAGCTTGGGACAGGGGCCCAATCAGCCCCAGCATTTT. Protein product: CASSLGQGPNQPQHF.

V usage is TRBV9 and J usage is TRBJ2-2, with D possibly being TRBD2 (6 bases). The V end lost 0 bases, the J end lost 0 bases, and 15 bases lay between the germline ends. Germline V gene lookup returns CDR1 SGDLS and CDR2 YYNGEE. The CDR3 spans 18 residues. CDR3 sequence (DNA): TGTGCCAGCAGCGTAGAGGGGATTCTAGCGCCGAACACCGGGGAGCTGTTTTTT. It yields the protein CASSVEGILAPNTGELFF.

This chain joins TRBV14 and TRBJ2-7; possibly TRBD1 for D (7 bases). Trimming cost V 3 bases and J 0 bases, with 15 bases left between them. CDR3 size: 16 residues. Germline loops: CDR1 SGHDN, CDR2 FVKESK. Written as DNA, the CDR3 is TGTGCCAGCAGCCAGACAGGGACTTCTTACTCCTACGAGCAGTACTTC. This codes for CASSQTGTSYSYEQYF. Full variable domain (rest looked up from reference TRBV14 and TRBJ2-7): EAGVTQFPSHSVIEKGQTVTLRCDPISGHDNLYWYRRVMGKEIKFLLHFVKESKQDESGMPNNRFLAERTGGTYSTLKVQPAELEDSGVYFCASSQTGTSYSYEQYFGPGTRLTVT.

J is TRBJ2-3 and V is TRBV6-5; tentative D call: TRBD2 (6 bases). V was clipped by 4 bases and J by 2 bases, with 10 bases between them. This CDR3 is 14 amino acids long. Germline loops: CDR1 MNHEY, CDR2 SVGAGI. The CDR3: CASSFRTTTDTQYF. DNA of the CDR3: TGTGCCAGCAGTTTTCGGACTACCACAGATACGCAGTATTTT.

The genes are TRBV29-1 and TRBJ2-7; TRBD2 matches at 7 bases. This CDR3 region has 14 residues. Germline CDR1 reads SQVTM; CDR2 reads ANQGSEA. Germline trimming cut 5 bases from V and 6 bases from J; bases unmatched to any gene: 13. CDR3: CSVLGGLGIGEQYF. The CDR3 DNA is TGCAGCGTTTTAGGAGGACTAGGCATAGGCGAGCAGTACTTC.